Sequencing of this T cell receptor beta chain was carried out in a study of cytomegalovirus exposure and HLA in healthy donors listed by TCRdb under 2017. Describing the broader study: An earlier analysis of some 620 of the donors reported 276 Gb of sequence data and 117 million unique TCR beta sequences obtained from about 179 million T cells. In an earlier analysis of about 590 of the donors, high-throughput TCR beta sequencing was used to judge whether each TCR beta V gene segment behaved as functional or pseudogenic. Typing coverage varied by locus: about 629-640 donors for A, B, C, DRB1 and DQB1; 500 to 550 for DQA1; more than 600 for DPA1; approximately 470 for DPB1. Several DR-DQ haplotypes were treated as single units for association and clustering because of strong linkage in the cohort. To predict cytomegalovirus infection status, the study brought together high-throughput TCR immunosequencing, statistical association of individual TCRs with disease status, and machine learning. HLA typing included class I and class II loci at four-digit resolution. In a later analysis, previously published TCR beta repertoires from about 640 donors were re-analyzed and high-resolution HLA genotyping was added so that TCR occurrence patterns could be studied. The study aimed to test whether cataloging public T cell receptors could reveal signatures of past pathogen exposure. Using immunosequencing, the study profiled T cell repertoires from approximately 700 subjects and related those repertoires to cytomegalovirus serostatus. Of the approximately 400 genotyped donors, 65% to 90% fell in the genetic ancestry cluster associated with self-reported Caucasian donors. An early release that covered approximately 600 HLA-typed donors contained 250 to 350 gigabases of sequencing data and 75 million to 100 million unique TCR sequences. In a later genetic analysis, genome-wide SNP genotypes for about 55% of the 666 donors were used, and that subset was treated as a discovery cohort. Every repertoire in the discovery cohort had been generated on one and the same sequencing platform. Donor age, sex, ethnicity and CMV serostatus were collected together with the repertoire data. In the later analysis, no new phenotypic data were used to find candidate immune exposures; instead, reliance was placed on TCR beta sequences and their occurrence across donors. Along with the roughly 610-subject first cohort, a separate validation cohort of over 90 different subjects was used. Across around 400 genotyped donors of the cohort, an average of approximately 200,000 unique TCR beta nucleotide sequences per donor were sequenced, and approximately 17% of those sequences were non-productive.

To prepare the library, the immunoSEQ multiplex PCR assay was applied. For the multiplex PCR, a mixture combining 60 forward primers for TCR Vbeta segments and 13 reverse primers for TCR Jbeta segments was used. Amplification of the CDR3 region of rearranged TCR beta genes was performed with a multiplex PCR assay on genomic DNA. On the Illumina HiSeq System, the amplified TCR beta libraries were sequenced as 87-base-pair reads. The paper's processing steps were these. Across the 500 to 850 repertoires, a later analysis counted 80 million or so unique TCR beta chains, 9.5 million to 13 million of which were shared by at least two donors. Raw reads were error-corrected and collapsed into unique sequences by a nearest-neighbor algorithm in which closely related sequences were merged to remove PCR and sequencing errors. V, D and J gene segments were assigned by aligning CDR3 sequences to IMGT reference sequences. For a sequence to be retained, a match of at least six nucleotides was required to both a V gene segment and a J gene segment. A rearrangement was called productive if the CDR3 had no stop codons and remained in frame with V and J, and every other rearrangement was called non-productive. Following IMGT convention, CDR3 was defined as the stretch from the second conserved V-encoded cysteine to the conserved J-encoded phenylalanine. Sequences without an unambiguous match to a single V gene segment were excluded from the earlier analysis of approximately 560 of the donors. In an earlier analysis of 587 of the donors, V segments were called functional above 56.7% productive rearrangements and were called segregating when the between-donor standard deviation exceeded 5%. A statistical classification framework was built for diagnosing cytomegalovirus status from the catalog of TCR beta chain sequences. In a later analysis, V and J genes were assigned by comparing TCR nucleotide sequences against IMGT/GENE-DB human TR gene sequences. The TCRdist pipeline was used in a later analysis to assign CDR3 sequences and most-parsimonious VDJ recombination scenarios. A later analysis defined each TCR beta chain by its CDR3 amino acid sequence plus V-gene family, and excluded reads lacking a unique V-gene family. As a way to deal with suspected cross-contamination and a sequencing artifact, a later analysis dropped 640 or so nucleotide sequences that were highly shared and had low generation probability. For each public chain, a later analysis derived a clonal expansion index from normalized ranks of inferred template counts within each repertoire. Generation probabilities in a later analysis came from a VDJ recombination model fitted to out-of-frame rearrangements, and those results were checked against IGoR. Hypergeometric tests were used in a later analysis to score TCR-TCR, TCR-HLA and TCR-CMV co-occurrence, with a repertoire-size bias correction applied to the TCR pairs. False discovery rates were estimated in a later analysis by permuting HLA or CMV assignments 20 times. In a later analysis, co-occurring TCRs were grouped using DBSCAN, and TCRdist sequence similarity was added for clustering within HLA-allele-positive subsets. Repertoires with fewer than 30,000 or more than 120,000 public chains were left out of co-occurrence clustering, as were about five repertoires with anomalous nucleotide sharing. In its TCRdb copy, this immuneACCESS table keeps in-frame sequences only and misses some clones. Where compared with another copy, unresolved V genes explain less than half of these, and the others have no known cause. That table supplies the V and J calls and clone size; D and trimming were determined from the DNA. Recorded for this sample are 80,000 or so clones; more than 65% of them occurred a single time. The ten largest clonotypes hold roughly 10% of the sample.

With respect to this clone: Its antigen is unknown. No base quality values were provided; no much bigger clone lies one nucleotide off.

The cohort comprised several hundred healthy bone marrow donors. Cohort members were all nominally healthy when sampled, although unrecorded immune exposures were likely present. The donor was CMV seropositive and was included in the group of almost 300 seropositive cohort members. A peripheral blood sample was provided by each donor, and peripheral blood mononuclear cells were used for TCR beta sequencing. The Qiagen DNeasy Blood Extraction Kit was used to extract genomic DNA from the blood cell samples. Study-wide findings and limitations: Linkage disequilibrium might explain the correlated functional status among segregating V segments, but an unknown experimental factor could not be excluded. According to a later analysis, TCR association rates differed among HLA loci, with DRB1 alleles showing the most associated TCRs and HLA-C alleles showing the fewest. Roughly uniform sequencing depth across donors was assumed in presence/absence analyses, although this assumption may not hold. HLA typing was unavailable for some donors at each locus, so association tests used only the typed subset. A further reported finding was that TCR beta sequences accurately predicted the HLA-A and HLA-B alleles for most subjects in the first cohort. Only TCR beta chains were sequenced in this cohort, and the absence of alpha or paired-chain data limited detectable features. The classifier was reported to diagnose cytomegalovirus status with high specificity and sensitivity in both the original and validation cohorts. A cluster of highly shared sequence variants was judged likely to be a technical artifact of the sequencing pipeline. Specific HLA alleles were associated with over 15,000 TCR beta sequences at a false discovery rate of 0.05 in a later analysis. A later genetic analysis associated a missense DCLRE1C variant with V-gene and J-gene trimming of TCR beta chains, and an independent cohort replicated the association. According to a later genetic analysis, donors in an Asian-associated ancestry cluster had fewer N-insertions in productive TCRs than the approximately 700-donor mean. According to a later analysis, most CMV-associated TCR beta chains appeared to be HLA-restricted, and the HLA associations seemed to be driven largely by CMV exposure. Immune exposure information for the cohort was limited to CMV serostatus. The authors suggested that the approach could potentially be extended to other disease states and immunological phenotypes. A few of the identified cytomegalovirus-associated TCR beta chains were confirmed in vitro to be specific for cytomegalovirus antigens. An earlier analysis of around 540 of the donors showed that most TCR beta V segments appeared in productive rearrangements either about 87% or about 30% of the time, which broadly matched IMGT annotations. Assigning TCR associations to individual alleles was difficult when HLA alleles, especially DR and DQ, strongly co-occurred. Most TCR sequences were seen in very few donors, while some public TCRs were found in many individuals. In the study, about 150 TCR beta chains were listed as associated with cytomegalovirus. A later analysis reported that several top co-occurrence clusters appeared linked to parvovirus B19, influenza, CMV and Epstein-Barr virus. The earlier analysis of a few hundred of the donors excluded some 15 rarely observed V segments, including chromosome 9 orphons, because counts were too low. Compared with equally common non-associated chains, HLA-associated TCR beta chains in a later analysis were more clonally expanded and had lower generation probabilities.

The clonotype originates from a middle-aged woman in good health and CMV-seropositive. The sequencing input was PBMCs.

CDR3 sequence: CASSLTGNTIYF. The sequenced DNA is TGTGCCAGCAGCTTAACAGGAAACACCATATATTTT. The sequence is built from TRBV7-2 and TRBJ1-3; the D segment cannot be called with confidence. Looking up the germline V gene yields CDR1 SGHTA and CDR2 FQGNSA. Trimming removed 2 bases from V and 4 bases from J, leaving 3 bases between the germline ends. The CDR3, cysteine through phenylalanine, is 12 amino acids long. CDR3 DNA only is kept here, 36 bases in frame from base 1.